This T cell receptor beta chain is from a study of cytomegalovirus exposure and HLA in healthy donors (dated by TCRdb to 2015 to 2018). Looking at the study overall: An earlier analysis of several hundred of the donors reported 250 to 350 Gb of sequence data and around 110 million unique TCR beta sequences from about 179 million T cells. An early release covering 500 to 750 HLA-typed donors comprised about 300 gigabases of sequencing data and around 80 million unique TCR sequences. Among the roughly 400 genotyped donors, around 81% belonged to the genetic ancestry cluster associated with self-reported Caucasian donors. The study was designed to test whether signatures of past pathogen exposure could be identified by cataloging public T cell receptors. Using immunosequencing, the study profiled T cell repertoires from about 650 subjects and related those repertoires to cytomegalovirus serostatus. A separate validation cohort of about 110 different subjects was used in addition to the roughly 620-subject first cohort. To predict cytomegalovirus infection status, the study combined high-throughput TCR immunosequencing, statistical association of individual TCRs with disease status, and machine learning. A later analysis re-examined previously published TCR beta repertoires from 600 to 700 donors and added high-resolution HLA genotyping to investigate patterns of TCR occurrence. The later analysis used no new phenotypic data to find candidate immune exposures, relying instead on TCR beta sequences and their occurrence across donors. An earlier analysis of a few hundred of the donors applied high-throughput TCR beta sequencing to assess whether each TCR beta V gene segment acted as functional or pseudogenic. Alongside the repertoire data, information on donor age, sex, ethnicity and CMV serostatus was compiled. In a later genetic analysis, genome-wide SNP genotypes for about 55% of the roughly 700 donors were used, and that subset was treated as a discovery cohort. All discovery cohort repertoires had been generated using a single sequencing platform. Both class I and class II loci were covered by HLA typing, at four-digit resolution. Typing coverage varied by locus: about 620-630 donors for A, B, C, DRB1 and DQB1; around 560 for DQA1; around 610 for DPA1; around 490 for DPB1. Because of strong linkage in the cohort, 4 to 6 DR-DQ haplotypes were treated as single units for association and clustering. Among some 410 genotyped donors of the cohort, an average of approximately 200,000 unique TCR beta nucleotide sequences was sequenced per donor, of which about 18% were non-productive. General conclusions and limits of the study: In a later genetic analysis, fewer N-insertions in productive TCRs were reported among donors in an Asian-associated ancestry cluster than the roughly 700-donor mean. Most TCR sequences were seen in very few donors, while some public TCRs were found in many individuals. A group of highly shared sequence variants was considered likely to be a technical artifact of the sequencing pipeline. When HLA alleles, especially DR and DQ, strongly co-occurred, attributing TCR associations to individual alleles was difficult. A later analysis associated 16,951 TCR beta sequences with specific HLA alleles at a false discovery rate of 0.05. Correlated functional status among segregating V segments might reflect linkage disequilibrium, but an unknown experimental factor could not be ruled out. Broadly in line with IMGT annotations, most TCR beta V segments showed up in productive rearrangements about 90% or about 30% of the time in an earlier analysis of several hundred of the donors. The earlier analysis of about 600 of the donors excluded 15 to 20 rarely observed V segments, including chromosome 9 orphons, because counts were too low. A later analysis reported that several top co-occurrence clusters appeared linked to parvovirus B19, influenza, CMV and Epstein-Barr virus. The authors suggested that the approach could potentially be extended to other disease states and immunological phenotypes. In a later analysis, the rate of TCR association differed among HLA loci, with DRB1 alleles having the most associated TCRs and HLA-C alleles having the fewest. In both the original and validation cohorts, the classifier was reported to diagnose cytomegalovirus status with high specificity and sensitivity. V-gene and J-gene trimming of TCR beta chains was associated with a missense DCLRE1C variant in a later genetic analysis, and the association was replicated in an independent cohort. A further reported finding was that TCR beta sequences accurately predicted the HLA-A and HLA-B alleles for most subjects in the first cohort. A few of the identified cytomegalovirus-associated TCR beta chains were confirmed in vitro to be specific for cytomegalovirus antigens. Presence/absence analyses assumed roughly uniform sequencing depth across donors, an assumption that may not hold. For the cohort, immune exposure information was limited to CMV serostatus. This cohort had only TCR beta chains sequenced, and the lack of alpha or paired-chain data limited which features could be detected. Some IMGT-functional V segments, including TRBV6-2 and TRBV6-3, could not be distinguished by the 87-base-pair reads and were therefore excluded. Compared with equally common non-associated chains, HLA-associated TCR beta chains in a later analysis were more clonally expanded and had lower generation probabilities. According to a later analysis, most CMV-associated TCR beta chains appeared to be HLA-restricted, and the HLA associations seemed to be driven largely by CMV exposure. The study gave a list of about 160 TCR beta chains associated with cytomegalovirus. Because HLA typing was missing for some donors at each locus, association tests included only the typed subset.

Library preparation used the immunoSEQ multiplex PCR assay. For the multiplex PCR, a mixture combining 60 forward primers for TCR Vbeta segments and 13 reverse primers for TCR Jbeta segments was used. The CDR3 region of rearranged TCR beta genes was amplified from genomic DNA by a multiplex PCR assay. On the Illumina HiSeq System, the amplified TCR beta libraries were sequenced as 87-base-pair reads. In the original analysis: A later analysis counted 75 million to 100 million unique TCR beta chains across the 650 to 700 repertoires, and 9 million to 14 million of these chains were shared by at least two donors. Raw reads were error-corrected and collapsed into unique sequences with a nearest-neighbor algorithm that merged closely related sequences to remove PCR and sequencing errors. CDR3 sequences were aligned to IMGT reference sequences to assign V, D and J gene segments. For a sequence to be retained, at least a six-nucleotide match to both a V gene segment and a J gene segment was required. Rearrangements were classified as productive when the CDR3 lacked stop codons and remained in frame with V and J, and all other rearrangements were classified as non-productive. Following IMGT convention, CDR3 was defined as the stretch from the second conserved V-encoded cysteine up to the conserved J-encoded phenylalanine. In an earlier analysis of just under 600 of the donors, sequences lacking an unambiguous match to a single V gene segment were excluded. In an earlier analysis of more than 500 of the donors, a V segment was called functional when productive rearrangements were above 56.7%, and segregating when the standard deviation between donors exceeded 5%. To diagnose cytomegalovirus status from the catalog of TCR beta chain sequences, a statistical classification framework was built. V and J gene assignment, in a later analysis, came from comparing TCR nucleotide sequences with IMGT/GENE-DB human TR gene sequences. A later analysis assigned CDR3 sequences and most-parsimonious VDJ recombination scenarios with the TCRdist pipeline. In a later analysis, every TCR beta chain was defined by the combination of its CDR3 amino acid sequence and its V-gene family, and reads without a unique V-gene family were dropped. As a way to deal with suspected cross-contamination and a sequencing artifact, a later analysis dropped 450 to 700 nucleotide sequences that were highly shared and had low generation probability. In a later analysis, a clonal expansion index for each public chain was calculated from normalized within-repertoire ranks of inferred template counts. Generation probabilities in a later analysis came from a VDJ recombination model fitted to out-of-frame rearrangements, and those results were checked against IGoR. Hypergeometric tests were used in a later analysis to score TCR-TCR, TCR-HLA and TCR-CMV co-occurrence, with a repertoire-size bias correction applied to the TCR pairs. False discovery rates were estimated in a later analysis by permuting HLA or CMV assignments 20 times. A later analysis grouped co-occurring TCRs with DBSCAN, adding TCRdist sequence similarity when clustering within HLA-allele-positive subsets. Co-occurrence clustering excluded repertoires with fewer than 30,000 or more than 120,000 public chains, plus five with anomalous nucleotide sharing. As stored in TCRdb, this immuneACCESS dataset retains in-frame rearrangements with V and J assigned. A fraction of the clones does not appear; measured against another copy, unresolved V genes explain less than half of the discrepancy, and the remainder lacks a known reason. V and J calls and clone size are copied from that table; D and trimming were computed from the DNA. This sample comprises about 200,000 clones, 82% of them detected only once. Less than 3.5% of the sample is in the top ten clones.

About this clone itself: Its recognized antigen is unknown. No quality values exist for individual bases; no much larger clone is one base distant.

In total, approximately 700 healthy bone marrow donors made up the cohort. At the time of sampling, all cohort members were nominally healthy, though unrecorded immune exposures were likely present. The donor was CMV seronegative and was included in the group of hundreds of seronegative cohort members. A peripheral blood sample was provided by each donor, and peripheral blood mononuclear cells were used for TCR beta sequencing. The Qiagen DNeasy Blood Extraction Kit was used to extract genomic DNA from the blood cell samples. V is cut by 2 bases and J by 7 bases, and the space between the germline ends is 11 bases. Its CDR3 holds 13 amino acids, cysteine through phenylalanine. Here the CDR3 DNA is all that survives: 39 bases in frame from base 1. From the germline V gene, CDR1 is SNHLY and CDR2 is FYNNEI.

The TCR sequence derives from a woman in her thirties or forties in good health and CMV-seronegative. The chain uses TRBV2 and TRBJ1-2; TRBD1 might be the D gene, on 6 matching bases. Sequences were obtained from PBMCs. CDR3 loop: CASSEYRESGYTF. The sequence in DNA is TGTGCCAGCAGTGAATACAGGGAGTCTGGCTACACCTTC.